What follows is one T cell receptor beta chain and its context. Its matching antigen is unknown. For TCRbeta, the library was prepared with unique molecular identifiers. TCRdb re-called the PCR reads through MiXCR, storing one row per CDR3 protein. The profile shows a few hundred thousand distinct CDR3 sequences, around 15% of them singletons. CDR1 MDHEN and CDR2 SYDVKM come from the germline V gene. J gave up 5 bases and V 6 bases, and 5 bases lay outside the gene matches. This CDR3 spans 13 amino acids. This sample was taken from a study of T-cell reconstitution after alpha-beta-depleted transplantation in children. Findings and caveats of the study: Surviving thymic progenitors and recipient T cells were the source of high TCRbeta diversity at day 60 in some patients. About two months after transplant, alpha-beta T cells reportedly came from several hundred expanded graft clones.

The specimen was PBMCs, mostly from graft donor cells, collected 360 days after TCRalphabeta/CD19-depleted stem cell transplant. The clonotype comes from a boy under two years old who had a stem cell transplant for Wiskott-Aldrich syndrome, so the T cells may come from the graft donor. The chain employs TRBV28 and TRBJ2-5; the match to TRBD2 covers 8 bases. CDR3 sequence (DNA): TGTGCCAGCAGCCCCGGGGGGGAGGAGACCCAGTACTTC. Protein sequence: CASSPGGEETQYF.